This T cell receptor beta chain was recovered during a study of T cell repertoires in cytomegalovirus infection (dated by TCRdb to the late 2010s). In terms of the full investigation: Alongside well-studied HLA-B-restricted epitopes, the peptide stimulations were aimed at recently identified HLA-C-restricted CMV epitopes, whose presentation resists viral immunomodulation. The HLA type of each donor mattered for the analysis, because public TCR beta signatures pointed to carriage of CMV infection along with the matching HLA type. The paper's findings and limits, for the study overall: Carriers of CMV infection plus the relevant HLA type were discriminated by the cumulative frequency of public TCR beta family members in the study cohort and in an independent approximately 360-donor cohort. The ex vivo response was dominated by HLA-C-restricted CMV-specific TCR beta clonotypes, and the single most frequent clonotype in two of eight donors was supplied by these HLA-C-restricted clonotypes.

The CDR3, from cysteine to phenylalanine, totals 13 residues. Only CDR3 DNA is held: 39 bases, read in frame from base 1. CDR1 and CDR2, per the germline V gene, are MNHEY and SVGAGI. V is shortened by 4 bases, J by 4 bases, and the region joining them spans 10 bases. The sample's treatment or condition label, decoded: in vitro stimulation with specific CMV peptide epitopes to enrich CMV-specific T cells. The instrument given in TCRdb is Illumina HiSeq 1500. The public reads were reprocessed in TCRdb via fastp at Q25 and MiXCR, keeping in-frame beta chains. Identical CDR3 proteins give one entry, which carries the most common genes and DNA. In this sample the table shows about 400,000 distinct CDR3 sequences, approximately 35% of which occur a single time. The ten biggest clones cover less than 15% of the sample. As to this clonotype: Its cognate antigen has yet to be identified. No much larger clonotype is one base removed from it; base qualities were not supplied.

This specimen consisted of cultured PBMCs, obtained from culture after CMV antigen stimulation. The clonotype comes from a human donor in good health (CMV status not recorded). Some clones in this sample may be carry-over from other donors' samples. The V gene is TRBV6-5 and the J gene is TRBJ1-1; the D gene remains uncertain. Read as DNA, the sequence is TGTGCCAGCAGTTGGTTATATGGCACTGAAGCTTTCTTT. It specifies CASSWLYGTEAFF.